The 21 T cell receptor beta chains given below trace back to one sample, sequenced in a study of cytomegalovirus exposure and HLA in healthy donors. Primers for the PCR totalled 60 Vbeta and 13 Jbeta. Profiling relied on immunoSEQ multiplex PCR, and the TCRdb table lists in-frame clones only, not all of them. The sample carries 85,000 to 100,000 clones, roughly 76% recorded once. Sequenced input: PBMCs. All receptors come from a human donor in good health.

The chain couples TRBV25-1 to TRBJ2-5; TRBD2 matches 8 bases. TRBJ2-7 matches the DNA end more closely, so the J call is doubtful. Germline V CDR1 and CDR2: MGHDK, SYGVNS. CDR3 size: 15 residues. The CDR3 is CASSDSLAGLYEQYF. Here the CDR3 DNA reads TGTGCCAGCAGTGATAGTCTAGCGGGTCTCTACGAGCAGTACTTC.

The DNA for the CDR3 is TGTGCCAGCAGTTTACAAACAGCCTACGAGCAGTACTTC. This gives the protein CASSLQTAYEQYF. The chain couples TRBV27 to TRBJ2-7, with D unresolved. V dropped 2 bases and J dropped 2 bases, with 7 bases sitting between them. Germline lookup yields CDR1 MNHEY and CDR2 SMNVEV (reference sequence). The length of the CDR3 is 13 residues.

Only a few counts were recorded for this clone. This chain uses TRBV14 with TRBJ1-1; no clear D. Germline CDR1 and CDR2: SGHDN and FVKESK. Trimming pared 1 base from V and 1 base from J, leaving 7 bases between. This CDR3 has 14 amino acids. The chain's CDR3 is CASSQVRGNTEAFF. DNA for the CDR3: TGTGCCAGCAGCCAAGTCCGGGGGAACACTGAAGCTTTCTTT.

The genes are TRBV5-5 and TRBJ2-1, with D possibly being TRBD1 (5 bases). CDR1 and CDR2 (germline): SGHKS, YYEKEE (reference sequence). V lost 2 bases and J lost 10, with 10 bases in between. This CDR3 is 12 amino acids long. In DNA form, the CDR3 reads TGTGCCAGCAGCTTATGGGGCAGCGAGCAGTTCTTC. Protein sequence: CASSLWGSEQFF.

The chain employs TRBV11-2 and TRBJ2-7, with TRBD2 identical over 8 bases. There are 17 residues in the CDR3. Per the germline V gene, CDR1 is SGHAT and CDR2 is FQNNGV. The J segment lost 0 bases and the V segment lost 6 bases, leaving 13 bases of the junction unmatched. The DNA for the CDR3 is TGTGCCAGCAGACGATTGGCGGGGGGTAAATCCTCCTACGAGCAGTACTTC. It translates to CASRRLAGGKSSYEQYF.

This chain connects TRBV5-5 to TRBJ1-1, with D tentatively TRBD1 (5 bases). The CDR3 totals 18 residues. Germline V gene data show CDR1 as SGHKS and CDR2 as YYEKEE (reference sequence). Trimming stripped 4 bases from V and 1 base from J, with 23 bases between. CDR3 sequence: CASSPREGVGLGNTEAFF. DNA of the CDR3: TGTGCCAGCAGCCCAAGGGAAGGGGTAGGGCTTGGGAACACTGAAGCTTTCTTT.

This rearrangement joins TRBV15 to TRBJ2-1; possibly TRBD2 for D (5 bases). The CDR3 consists of 15 residues. Germline CDR1 reads LNHNV; CDR2 reads YYDKDF (reference sequence). V was shortened by 0 bases and J by 2 bases, with 8 bases between the two germline ends. The chain's CDR3 is CATSREVGAYNEQFF. CDR3 nucleotide sequence: TGTGCCACCAGCAGAGAGGTGGGAGCCTACAATGAGCAGTTCTTC.

This clone was seen a few times. The CDR3 region has the DNA TGTGCCAGCAGCTTCCGGACAATCGATTACTCTGGGGCCAACGTCCTGACTTTC. Amino acid sequence: CASSFRTIDYSGANVLTF. The chain links TRBV11-1 to TRBJ2-6, with a weak D call TRBD1 (5 bases). The CDR3 loop spans 18 amino acids. Deletions cut 3 bases from V and 0 bases from J, with 15 bases between. The germline gives CDR1 SGHAT, CDR2 FQDESV (reference sequence).

The chain uses TRBV9 and TRBJ2-3; 7 nucleotides align to TRBD2. The J segment lost 5 bases and the V segment lost 4 bases, leaving 10 bases of the junction unmatched. There are 15 residues in the CDR3. Germline V gene data show CDR1 as SGDLS and CDR2 as YYNGEE. This chain's CDR3 is CASSLWEGQGDTQYF. The CDR3 region has the DNA TGTGCCAGCAGCTTATGGGAGGGCCAGGGAGATACGCAGTATTTT.

J is TRBJ2-3 and V is TRBV7-9; D perhaps matches TRBD1 (6 bases). V dropped 5 bases and J dropped 9 bases, with 24 bases sitting between them. The CDR3 has 16 amino acids. Germline V gives CDR1 SEHNR, CDR2 FQNEAQ (reference sequence). The CDR3 loop reads CASSPGTIPQDGTQYF. The CDR3 DNA reads TGTGCCAGCAGCCCAGGGACAATTCCCCAGGATGGGACGCAGTATTTT.

The chain links TRBV19 to TRBJ1-5; D is ambiguous. The CDR3 extends over 15 amino acids. Germline V gene data show CDR1 as LNHDA and CDR2 as SQIVND (reference sequence). Trimming stripped 6 bases from V and 3 bases from J, with 15 bases between. The CDR3: CASRGGIESNQPQHF. CDR3 nucleotides: TGTGCCAGTAGAGGAGGCATTGAATCCAATCAGCCCCAGCATTTT. Looking up the rest from reference TRBV19 and TRBJ1-5 gives the full variable domain: DGGITQSPKYLFRKEGQNVTLSCEQNLNHDAMYWYRQDPGQGLRLIYYSQIVNDFQKGDIAEGYSVSREKKESFPLTVTSAQKNPTAFYLCASRGGIESNQPQHFGDGTRLSIL.

This clone was seen a single time. The chain has TRBV5-1 and TRBJ2-3, with 9 bases aligning to TRBD1. With V trimmed by 4 bases and J by 6 bases, 12 bases remained unmatched. Germline loops: CDR1 SGHRS, CDR2 YFSETQ. The CDR3 runs 16 residues. The CDR3, as DNA: TGCGCCAGCAGCCTTACCCGTACAGGGGGCGAGGATACGCAGTATTTT. Encoded protein: CASSLTRTGGEDTQYF.

This clone has just a few counts. This chain joins TRBV5-6 and TRBJ1-2; 9 bases are a match to TRBD1. The CDR3 covers 15 residues. V gave up 4 bases and J gave up 6 bases; unmatched junction bases: 10. The germline gives CDR1 SGHDT, CDR2 YYEEEE. This chain's CDR3 is CASSVRDRELNGYTF. Written as DNA, the CDR3 is TGTGCCAGCAGCGTCCGGGACAGGGAGCTAAATGGCTACACCTTC.

The chain carries TRBV6-1 and TRBJ1-5; 7 bases agree with TRBD1. CDR3 size: 15 residues. Germline V gene sequence: CDR1 MNHNS, CDR2 SASEGT. V lost 8 bases, J lost 6 bases, and 13 bases stayed unmatched. CDR3: CASEGPIGGGQPQHF. CDR3 bases: TGTGCCAGCGAGGGTCCTATAGGGGGCGGTCAGCCCCAGCATTTT.

The chain joins TRBV27 to TRBJ1-5, with 10 bases fitting TRBD1. CDR1 and CDR2 from the germline V gene are MNHEY and SMNVEV (reference sequence). CDR3 length equals 17 residues. With V trimmed by 5 bases and J by 0 bases, 7 bases remained unmatched. CDR3 amino acids: CASSRTGGLTSNQPQHF. The DNA for the CDR3 is TGTGCCAGCAGTAGGACAGGGGGACTTACTAGCAATCAGCCCCAGCATTTT.

V and J are TRBV7-8 and TRBJ2-1; TRBD2 matches at 8 bases. This CDR3 is 13 amino acids long. Germline CDR1 reads SGHVS; CDR2 reads FQNEAQ. The trim removed 1 base at V and 8 bases at J, leaving 1 base unmatched. CDR3 residues: CASSLGAGDEQFF. The DNA for the CDR3 is TGTGCCAGCAGCTTAGGAGCGGGAGATGAGCAGTTCTTC.

The chain carries TRBV5-4 and TRBJ2-3; 8 positions agree with TRBD2. The CDR3 totals 15 residues. From germline, CDR1 is SGHNT and CDR2 YYREEE (reference sequence). With V trimmed by 3 bases and J by 0 bases, 3 bases remained unmatched. DNA of the CDR3: TGTGCCAGCAGCTCCTCTAGCGGGAGCACAGATACGCAGTATTTT. Translated: CASSSSSGSTDTQYF.

J is TRBJ1-5 and V is TRBV19; the match to TRBD1 covers 10 bases. The CDR3 covers 14 residues. Trimming cost V 6 bases and J 4 bases; bases outside gene matches: 3. Germline V lookup: CDR1 LNHDA, CDR2 SQIVND (reference sequence). CDR3 coding DNA: TGTGCCAGTAGCAAGGGACAGGGGAATCAGCCCCAGCATTTT. Protein product: CASSKGQGNQPQHF. Full variable domain (outside the CDR3, taken from reference TRBV19 and TRBJ1-5): DGGITQSPKYLFRKEGQNVTLSCEQNLNHDAMYWYRQDPGQGLRLIYYSQIVNDFQKGDIAEGYSVSREKKESFPLTVTSAQKNPTAFYLCASSKGQGNQPQHFGDGTRLSIL.

CDR3 DNA: TGTGCCAGTAGTATCGATAGCGGGAGTGGAGAGACCCAGTACTTC. As protein: CASSIDSGSGETQYF. This sequence joins TRBV19 and TRBJ2-5, with 9 bases matching TRBD2. V shed 3 bases and J 4 bases; nucleotides not matched to a gene: 6. Germline CDR1 is LNHDA and CDR2 is SQIVND (reference sequence). The CDR3 is 15 residues long.

This chain's CDR3 is CASTRTSATPGELFF. The DNA for the CDR3 is TGTGCCAGTACTAGGACTAGCGCGACCCCCGGGGAGCTGTTTTTT. The chain couples TRBV9 to TRBJ2-2; 9 nucleotides agree with TRBD2. The CDR3 runs to 15 residues. Trimming took 8 bases from V and 6 from J; bases not matched to a gene: 11. Germline V lookup: CDR1 SGDLS, CDR2 YYNGEE.

V and J are TRBV27 and TRBJ1-1; maybe TRBD1 (6 bases). This CDR3 comprises 14 residues. Germline V gene lookup returns CDR1 MNHEY and CDR2 SMNVEV (reference sequence). V was cut by 6 bases and J by 0 bases, with 11 bases left in between. The CDR3 sequence is CASRTGQMNTEAFF. CDR3 in DNA: TGTGCCAGCAGAACGGGACAAATGAACACTGAAGCTTTCTTT.